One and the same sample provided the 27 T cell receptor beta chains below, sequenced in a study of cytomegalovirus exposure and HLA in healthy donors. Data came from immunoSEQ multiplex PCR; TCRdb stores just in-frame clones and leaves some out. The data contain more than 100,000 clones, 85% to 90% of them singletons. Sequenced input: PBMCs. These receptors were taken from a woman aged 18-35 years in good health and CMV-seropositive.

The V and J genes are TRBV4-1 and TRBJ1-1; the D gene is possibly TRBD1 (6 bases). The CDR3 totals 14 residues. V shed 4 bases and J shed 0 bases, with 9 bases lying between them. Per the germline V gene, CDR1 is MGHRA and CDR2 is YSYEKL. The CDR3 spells CASSLWTVNTEAFF. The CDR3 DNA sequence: TGCGCCAGCAGCCTTTGGACAGTGAACACTGAAGCTTTCTTT.

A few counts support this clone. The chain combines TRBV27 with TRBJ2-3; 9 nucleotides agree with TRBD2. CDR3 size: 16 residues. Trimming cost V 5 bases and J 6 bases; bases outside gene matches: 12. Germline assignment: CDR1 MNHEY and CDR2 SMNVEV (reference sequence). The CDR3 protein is CASSPHSGSLTDTQYF. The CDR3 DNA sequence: TGTGCCAGCAGTCCGCATAGCGGGAGCTTGACGGATACGCAGTATTTT.

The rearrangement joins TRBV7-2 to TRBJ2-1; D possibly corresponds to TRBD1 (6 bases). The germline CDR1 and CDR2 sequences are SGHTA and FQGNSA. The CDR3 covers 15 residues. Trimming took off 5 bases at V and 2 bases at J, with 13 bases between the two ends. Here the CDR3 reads CASSADRQPYNEQFF. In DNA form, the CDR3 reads TGTGCCAGCAGCGCCGACAGGCAACCCTACAATGAGCAGTTCTTC.

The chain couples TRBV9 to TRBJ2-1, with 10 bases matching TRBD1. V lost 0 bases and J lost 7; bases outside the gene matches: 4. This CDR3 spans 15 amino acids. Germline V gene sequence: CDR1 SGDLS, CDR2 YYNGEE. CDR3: CASSVGGTGVNEQFF. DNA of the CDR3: TGTGCCAGCAGCGTAGGGGGGACAGGGGTAAATGAGCAGTTCTTC.

The CDR3: CASSLINFRRTDTQYF. The CDR3 DNA follows: TGCGCCAGCAGCTTGATAAATTTTCGGAGGACAGATACGCAGTATTTT. This rearrangement joins TRBV5-1 to TRBJ2-3; tentative D call: TRBD2 (5 bases). Germline V gives CDR1 SGHRS, CDR2 YFSETQ. CDR3 length equals 16 residues. V lost 1 base and J lost 3, with 15 bases in between.

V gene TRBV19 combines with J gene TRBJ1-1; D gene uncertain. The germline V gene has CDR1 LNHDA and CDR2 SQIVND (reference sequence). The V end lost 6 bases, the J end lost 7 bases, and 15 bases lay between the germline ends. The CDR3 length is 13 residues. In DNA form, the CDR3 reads TGTGCCAGTAGCCCACGGAGAAATTATGAAGCTTTCTTT. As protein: CASSPRRNYEAFF.

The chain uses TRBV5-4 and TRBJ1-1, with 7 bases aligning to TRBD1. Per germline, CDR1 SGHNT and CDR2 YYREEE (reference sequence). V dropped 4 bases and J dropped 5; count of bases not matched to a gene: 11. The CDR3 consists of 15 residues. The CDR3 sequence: CASSVQGLRGTEAFF. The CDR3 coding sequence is TGTGCCAGCAGCGTACAGGGGCTACGGGGAACTGAAGCTTTCTTT.

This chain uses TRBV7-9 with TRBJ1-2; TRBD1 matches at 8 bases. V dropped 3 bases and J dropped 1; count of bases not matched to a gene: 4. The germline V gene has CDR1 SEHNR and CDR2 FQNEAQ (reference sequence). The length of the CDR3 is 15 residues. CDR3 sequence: CASSLDRAINYGYTF. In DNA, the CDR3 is TGTGCCAGCAGCTTGGACAGGGCGATTAACTATGGCTACACCTTC.

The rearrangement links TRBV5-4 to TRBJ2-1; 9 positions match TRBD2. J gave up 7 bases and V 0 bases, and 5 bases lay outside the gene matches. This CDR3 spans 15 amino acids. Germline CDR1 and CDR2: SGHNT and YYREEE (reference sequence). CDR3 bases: TGTGCCAGCAGCTTGGGCGGGAGGGGTTTGAATGAGCAGTTCTTC. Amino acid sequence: CASSLGGRGLNEQFF.

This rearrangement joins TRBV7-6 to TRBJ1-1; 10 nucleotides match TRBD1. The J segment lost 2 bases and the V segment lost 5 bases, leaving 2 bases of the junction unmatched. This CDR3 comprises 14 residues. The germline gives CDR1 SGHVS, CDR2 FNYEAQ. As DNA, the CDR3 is TGTGCCAGCAGCCTGACAGGGGGCAACACTGAAGCTTTCTTT. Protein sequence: CASSLTGGNTEAFF.

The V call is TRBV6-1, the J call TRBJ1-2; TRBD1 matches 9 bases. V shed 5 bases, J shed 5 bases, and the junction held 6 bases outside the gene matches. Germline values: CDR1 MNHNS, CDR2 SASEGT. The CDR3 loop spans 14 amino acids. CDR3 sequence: CASSPTGTGYGYTF. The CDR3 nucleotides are TGTGCCAGCAGTCCTACCGGGACAGGGTATGGCTACACCTTC.

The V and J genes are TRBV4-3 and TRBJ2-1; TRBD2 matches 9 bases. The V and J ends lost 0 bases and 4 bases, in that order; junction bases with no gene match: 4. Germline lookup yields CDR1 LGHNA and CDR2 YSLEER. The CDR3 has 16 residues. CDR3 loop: CASSQDGAGGYNEQFF. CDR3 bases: TGCGCCAGCAGCCAAGATGGGGCGGGAGGGTACAATGAGCAGTTCTTC.

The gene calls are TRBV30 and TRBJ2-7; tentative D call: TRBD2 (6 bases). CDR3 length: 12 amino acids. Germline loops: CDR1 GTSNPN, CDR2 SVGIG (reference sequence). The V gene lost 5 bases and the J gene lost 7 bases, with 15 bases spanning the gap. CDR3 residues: CAWGGPPGEQYF. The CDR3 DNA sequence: TGTGCCTGGGGAGGGCCTCCTGGGGAGCAGTACTTC.

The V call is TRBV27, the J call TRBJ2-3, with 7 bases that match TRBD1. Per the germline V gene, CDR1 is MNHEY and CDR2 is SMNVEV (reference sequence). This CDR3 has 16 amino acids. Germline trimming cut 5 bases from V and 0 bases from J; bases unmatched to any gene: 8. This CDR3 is CASSLTGVSSTDTQYF. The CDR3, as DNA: TGTGCCAGCAGTCTCACAGGGGTGTCGAGCACAGATACGCAGTATTTT.

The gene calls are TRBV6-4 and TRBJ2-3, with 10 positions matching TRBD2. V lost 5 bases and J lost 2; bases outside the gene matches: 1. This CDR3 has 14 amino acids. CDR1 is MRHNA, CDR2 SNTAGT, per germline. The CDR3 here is CASSLAGDTDTQYF. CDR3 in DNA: TGTGCCAGCAGTCTAGCGGGAGACACAGATACGCAGTATTTT.

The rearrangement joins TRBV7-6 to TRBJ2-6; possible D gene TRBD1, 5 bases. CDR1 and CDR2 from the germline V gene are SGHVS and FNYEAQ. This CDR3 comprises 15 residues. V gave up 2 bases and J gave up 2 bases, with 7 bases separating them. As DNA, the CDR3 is TGTGCCAGCAGCTTACCAGGGACTGGGGCCAACGTCCTGACTTTC. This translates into CASSLPGTGANVLTF.

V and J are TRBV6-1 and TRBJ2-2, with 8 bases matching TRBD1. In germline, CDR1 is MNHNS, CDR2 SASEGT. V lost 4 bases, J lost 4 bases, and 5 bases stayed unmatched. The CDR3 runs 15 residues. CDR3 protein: CASSGTGIGTGELFF. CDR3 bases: TGTGCCAGCAGTGGGACAGGGATTGGCACCGGGGAGCTGTTTTTT.

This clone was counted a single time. In DNA form, the CDR3 reads TGTGCCAGCAGCACCTGGACTAGCGGGAGATATAACGAGCAGTACTTC. As protein: CASSTWTSGRYNEQYF. The chain has TRBV5-6 and TRBJ2-7; 13 bases align to TRBD2. J gave up 5 bases and V 4 bases, and 9 bases lay outside the gene matches. This CDR3 contains 16 residues. Germline V CDR1 and CDR2: SGHDT, YYEEEE.

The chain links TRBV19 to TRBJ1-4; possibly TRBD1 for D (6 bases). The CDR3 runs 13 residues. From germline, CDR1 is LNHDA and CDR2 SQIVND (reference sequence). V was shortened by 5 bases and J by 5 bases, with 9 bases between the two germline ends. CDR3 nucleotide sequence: TGTGCCAGTAGTGAGGGGGACAATGAAAAACTGTTTTTT. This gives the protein CASSEGDNEKLFF.

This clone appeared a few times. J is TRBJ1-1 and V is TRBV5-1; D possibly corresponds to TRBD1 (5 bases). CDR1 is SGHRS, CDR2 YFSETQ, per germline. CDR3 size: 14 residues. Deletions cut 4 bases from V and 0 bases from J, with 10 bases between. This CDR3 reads CASSPTVMNTEAFF. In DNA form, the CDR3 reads TGCGCCAGCAGCCCGACAGTCATGAACACTGAAGCTTTCTTT.

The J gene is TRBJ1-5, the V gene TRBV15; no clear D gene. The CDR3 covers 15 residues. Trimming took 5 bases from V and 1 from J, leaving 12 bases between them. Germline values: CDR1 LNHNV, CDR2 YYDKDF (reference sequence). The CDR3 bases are TGTGCCACCAGCCCCGTAGGGAGGAGCAATCAGCCCCAGCATTTT. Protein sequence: CATSPVGRSNQPQHF.

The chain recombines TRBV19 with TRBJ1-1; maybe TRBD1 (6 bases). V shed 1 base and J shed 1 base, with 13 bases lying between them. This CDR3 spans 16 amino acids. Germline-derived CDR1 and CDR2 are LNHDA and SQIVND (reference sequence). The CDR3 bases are TGTGCCAGTAGTATAGTTCGTGGGACACCGAACACTGAAGCTTTCTTT. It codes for CASSIVRGTPNTEAFF.

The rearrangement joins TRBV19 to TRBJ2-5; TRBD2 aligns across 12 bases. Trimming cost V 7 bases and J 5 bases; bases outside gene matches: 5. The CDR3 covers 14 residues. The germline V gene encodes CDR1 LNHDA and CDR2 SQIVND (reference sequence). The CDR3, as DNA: TGTGCCAGTACACTAGCGGGGGGCAGGGAGACCCAGTACTTC. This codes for CASTLAGGRETQYF.

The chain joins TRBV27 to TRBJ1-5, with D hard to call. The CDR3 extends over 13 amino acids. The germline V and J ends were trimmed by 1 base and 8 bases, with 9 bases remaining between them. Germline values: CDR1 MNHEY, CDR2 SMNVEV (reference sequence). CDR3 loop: CASSLFGGEPQHF. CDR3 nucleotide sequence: TGTGCCAGCAGTTTATTTGGCGGGGAGCCCCAGCATTTT.

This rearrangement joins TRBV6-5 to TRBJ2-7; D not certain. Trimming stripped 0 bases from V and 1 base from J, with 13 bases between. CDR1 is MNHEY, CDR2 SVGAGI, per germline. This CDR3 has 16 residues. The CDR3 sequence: CASSYSTGDGSYEQYF. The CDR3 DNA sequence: TGTGCCAGCAGTTACTCGACTGGCGACGGGTCCTACGAGCAGTACTTC.

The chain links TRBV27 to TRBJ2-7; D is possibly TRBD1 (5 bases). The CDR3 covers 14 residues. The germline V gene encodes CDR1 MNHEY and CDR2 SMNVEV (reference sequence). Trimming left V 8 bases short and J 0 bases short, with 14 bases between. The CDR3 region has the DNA TGTGCCAGCCGCCTCTCACAGGCCTCCTACGAGCAGTACTTC. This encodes CASRLSQASYEQYF.

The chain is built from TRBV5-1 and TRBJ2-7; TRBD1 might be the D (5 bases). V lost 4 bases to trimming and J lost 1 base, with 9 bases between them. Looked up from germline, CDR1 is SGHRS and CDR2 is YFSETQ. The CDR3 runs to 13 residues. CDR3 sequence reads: CASSRRQSYEQYF. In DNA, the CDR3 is TGCGCCAGCAGCCGTAGACAGTCCTACGAGCAGTACTTC.